A selection of T cell receptor beta chains follows, all from one sample in a study of T cells in Graves' hyperthyroidism and ophthalmopathy. TCRdb passed the multiplex PCR reads through MiXCR, listing each CDR3 protein once. The table includes 700,000 to 950,000 distinct CDR3 sequences, over 35% detected once. Sequencing was done on a sample of blood. These receptors came from a woman aged 40 to 49 with Graves' hyperthyroidism. Both conserved end residues are part of each CDR3.

v_gene	j_gene	CDR3aa
TRBV20-1	TRBJ2-7	CSVGGTGEYEQYF
TRBV14	TRBJ1-6	CASSQDSGATDLNSPLHF
TRBV11-2	TRBJ1-2	CASSWADYGYTF
TRBV20-1	TRBJ1-1	CSARKTGVGINTEAFF
TRBV20-1	TRBJ1-1	CSARDLTRTEAFF
TRBV5-1	TRBJ1-1	CASSLTDSRTEAFF
TRBV2	TRBJ1-6	CASSAQVYNSPLHF
TRBV20-1	TRBJ1-4	CSARDAEYTEKLFF
TRBV4-2	TRBJ1-6	CASSQEAMISPLHF
TRBV7-2	TRBJ1-6	CASSPGTGLNSPLHF
TRBV7-6	TRBJ2-3	CASSLASQTGGGTDTQYF
TRBV20-1	TRBJ2-7	CSAAAGTGTAYEQYF
TRBV7-2	TRBJ2-1	CASSLVGTGGQFF
TRBV5-1	TRBJ2-2	CASSYRTSGTFTGELFF
TRBV6-5	TRBJ2-2	CASTRADTGELFF
TRBV25-1	TRBJ1-5	CAGSDRGGQPQHF
TRBV7-6	TRBJ2-7	CASSLSGLAARQQYF
TRBV20-1	TRBJ1-1	CSARATSSTEAFF
TRBV6-5	TRBJ2-7	CASSFSGRRYEQYF
TRBV12-3/TRBV12-4	TRBJ2-7	CASSLTPGQSYEQYF
TRBV7-6	TRBJ1-2	CASSPQAGTVYGYTF
TRBV6-5	TRBJ1-1	CASSRSSAAFF
TRBV10-2	TRBJ2-7	CASSEHRVKPFHEQYF
TRBV19	TRBJ1-1	CASRQPNTEAFF
TRBV29-1	TRBJ2-2	CSGGAVNTGELFF
TRBV2	TRBJ1-1	CASNGQGPTEAFF
TRBV2	TRBJ2-7	CASRGLANEQYF
TRBV19	TRBJ1-1	CASSMGPGRGTEAFF
TRBV2	TRBJ2-7	CASSEIRVLLHEQYF
TRBV12-3/TRBV12-4	TRBJ2-6	CASSKQGAGANVLTF
TRBV5-1	TRBJ1-1	CASSPVMGDSNTEAFF
TRBV10-3	TRBJ1-2	CASSYSMDREGYYGYTF
TRBV20-1	TRBJ1-4	CSARGISNEKLFF
TRBV12-3/TRBV12-4	TRBJ1-3	CASSLSGTGDSDTIYF
TRBV5-5	TRBJ2-3	CASSLGSNTQYF
TRBV12-3/TRBV12-4	TRBJ2-7	CASTLTGGYGEQYF
TRBV6-5	TRBJ1-3	CASSYSRTEVGNTIYF
TRBV11-2	TRBJ2-7	CASSKAGLPYEQYF
TRBV7-6	TRBJ1-1	CASSLMDTEAFF
TRBV5-8	TRBJ2-5	CASGLFRDGAQETQYF
TRBV19	TRBJ1-5	CASSYLRDDQPQHF
TRBV2	TRBJ2-7	CASSIAGGLAGVQYF
TRBV10-1	TRBJ1-1	CASSESSRRAEAFF
TRBV4-2	TRBJ1-5	CASSQEAFPPYSNQPQHF
TRBV10-3	TRBJ1-3	CASSYSTGRGGNTIYF
TRBV29-1	TRBJ2-7	CSGTVSYEQYF
TRBV15	TRBJ2-7	CATSSKGLYEQYF
TRBV5-8	TRBJ2-2	CASSFYVSGTGELFF
TRBV29-1	TRBJ1-1	CSVRQGRKSNTEAFF
TRBV19	TRBJ2-7	CAWSVVQGPYEQYF
TRBV20-1	TRBJ1-2	CSAWDRGNYGYTF
TRBV24-1	TRBJ1-2	CATSDGDRYYGYTF
TRBV19	TRBJ2-7	CASSYGIEQYF
TRBV4-2	TRBJ1-6	CASSQEIGQSNSPLHF
TRBV12-3/TRBV12-4	TRBJ2-6	CASKGGTF
TRBV10-3	TRBJ2-3	CAIRSSGSPSTDTQYF
TRBV7-6	TRBJ1-1	CASSPRPMNTEAFF
TRBV25-1	TRBJ1-2	CASQTTYGYTF
TRBV12-3/TRBV12-4	TRBJ2-7	CASSSQGVGREQYF
TRBV12-3/TRBV12-4	TRBJ1-1	CASSLWGWGAEAFF